These 30 T cell receptor beta chains originate from one sample sequenced in a study of metastatic and nonmetastatic thyroid tumors. TCRdb called clones again from the PCR reads with MiXCR. Of about 15,000 clones in the sample, approximately 32% were seen once. None of the patients had undergone any treatment ahead of thyroid surgery. Sequenced: tumor tissue. The origin of the receptors is a male donor with papillary thyroid cancer or a benign thyroid nodule (not recorded which). Some clones in this sample may be carry-over from other donors' samples.

This clone was recorded at least ten times. The rearrangement uses TRBV5-1 and TRBJ2-3; D tentatively reads TRBD1 or TRBD2 (5 bases each). The CDR3 has 14 residues. The ends were cut back, 1 base at V and 2 bases at J, with 8 bases in the middle. Germline-derived CDR1 and CDR2 are SGHRS and YFSETQ. This chain's CDR3 is CASSLLGTTDTQYF. The CDR3 nucleotides are TGCGCCAGCAGCTTGCTAGGGACCACAGATACGCAGTATTTT.

This clone was detected only a few times. This chain uses TRBV6-2 or TRBV6-3 with TRBJ2-7; 8 bases are shared with TRBD1. The V gene's germline CDR1 is MNHEY and CDR2 SVGEGT. The CDR3 is made up of 14 amino acids. J was trimmed by 1 base and V by 2 bases; bases with no gene match: 1. CDR3 loop: CASSYQGASYEQYF. The CDR3 DNA follows: TGTGCCAGCAGTTACCAGGGGGCATCCTACGAGCAGTACTTC.

This clone was seen repeatedly, ten times or more. The junction differs from germline at one of its ends, possibly a read error. This chain joins TRBV11-1 and TRBJ1-1, with D maybe TRBD1 (5 bases). There are 16 residues in the CDR3. The V gene's germline CDR1 is SGHAT and CDR2 FQDESV (reference sequence). In DNA form, the CDR3 reads TGTGCCAGCAGCACCCCCCCAGGGACTATGAACACTGAAGCTTTCTTC. This sequence encodes CASSTPPGTMNTEAFF.

This clone has just a few counts. This sequence joins TRBV6-5 and TRBJ1-6; D uncertain. The CDR3 contains 14 residues. Germline CDR1 reads MNHEY; CDR2 reads SVGAGI. The V and J ends lost 4 bases and 9 bases respectively, with 13 bases between them. The CDR3 region is CASSLTLPASPLHF. In DNA form, the CDR3 reads TGTGCCAGCAGTTTGACTTTGCCAGCTTCACCCCTCCACTTT.

This chain joins TRBV5-1 and TRBJ1-1; D is uncertain. Germline CDR1 is SGHRS and CDR2 is YFSETQ. V was clipped by 4 bases and J by 1 base, with 11 bases between them. This CDR3 has 14 residues. The CDR3 nucleotides are TGCGCCAGCAGCCTTCTGGACGGGAACACTGAAGCTTTCTTT. Residues: CASSLLDGNTEAFF.

This clone was seen at least ten times. The V and J genes are TRBV10-3 and TRBJ2-7, with a weak D call TRBD2 (6 bases). Germline V gives CDR1 ENHRY, CDR2 SYGVKD. V lost 0 bases and J lost 5, with 11 bases in between. The CDR3 runs to 14 residues. CDR3 nucleotides: TGTGCCATCAGTGAGTCGCTGGGAGGCGACGAGCAGTACTTC. Its translation: CAISESLGGDEQYF.

This clone was picked up many times. The chain recombines TRBV6-1 with TRBJ1-2; D not resolved. Looked up from germline, CDR1 is MNHNS and CDR2 is SASEGT. The CDR3 is 12 amino acids. V dropped 2 bases and J dropped 5 bases, with 6 bases sitting between them. The CDR3 nucleotides read TGTGCCAGCAGTGAATCCCGGTATGGCTACACCTTC. This translates into CASSESRYGYTF.

This clone came up a few times. Other DNA sequences of this sample code for an identical CDR3. The chain couples TRBV12-3 or TRBV12-4 to TRBJ1-2; TRBD1 is a possible D gene (5 bases). V shed 6 bases and J shed 3 bases, with 17 bases lying between them. The CDR3 spans 15 residues. This CDR3 reads CASSSGTGDYYGYTF. For the CDR3, the DNA is TGTGCCAGCAGCTCCGGTACAGGAGATTACTATGGCTACACCTTC.

This clone qualifies as medium-sized. CDR3 protein: CASSEVGAYEQYF. DNA of the CDR3: TGTGCCAGCAGTGAAGTGGGGGCTTACGAGCAGTACTTC. The chain joins TRBV6-1 to TRBJ2-7; D may be TRBD1 (6 bases). The CDR3 runs to 13 residues. Trimming stripped 1 base from V and 4 bases from J, with 8 bases between. Germline loops: CDR1 MNHNS, CDR2 SASEGT.

This clone was detected only a few times. The chain joins TRBV24-1 to TRBJ2-1; tentatively, D is TRBD2 (6 bases). Germline assignment: CDR1 KGHDR and CDR2 SFDVKD. V dropped 6 bases and J dropped 4 bases, with 12 bases sitting between them. CDR3 length equals 14 residues. The CDR3 DNA reads as TGTGCCACCAGTACGCCGGAGGGGTACAATGAGCAGTTCTTC. Its protein product is CATSTPEGYNEQFF.

V is TRBV11-3 and J is TRBJ2-4; tentatively, D is TRBD2 (6 bases). Germline V gene lookup returns CDR1 SGHNT and CDR2 YENEEA. Between the trimmed V and J ends, which lost 1 base and 6 bases, there was a span of 13 bases. The CDR3 has 15 residues. The CDR3 sequence: CASSLAGVGLNIQYF. The CDR3 coding sequence is TGTGCCAGCAGCTTAGCGGGAGTTGGATTAAACATTCAGTACTTC.

This clone was counted at least ten times. V is TRBV18 and J is TRBJ2-1; D not certain. V gave up 6 bases and J gave up 5 bases, with 11 bases separating them. Germline CDR1 and CDR2: KGHSH and LQKENI. The CDR3 extends over 13 amino acids. CDR3 DNA: TGTGCCAGCTCTCCCTACGTAAACAATGAGCAGTTCTTC. This gives the protein CASSPYVNNEQFF.

This clone was detected a few times. This chain uses TRBV28 with TRBJ2-7; 7 bases agree with TRBD1. Losses at the gene ends were 6 bases for V and 2 bases for J; bases not matched to a gene: 10. This CDR3 region has 15 residues. CDR1 and CDR2 from the germline V gene are MDHEN and SYDVKM. CDR3 sequence: CASRLQQGSAYEQYF. Written as DNA, the CDR3 is TGTGCCAGCAGACTACAACAGGGGTCGGCCTACGAGCAGTACTTC.

This clone was seen more than once but under ten times. This rearrangement joins TRBV15 to TRBJ2-1; D might be TRBD2 (5 bases). Trimming shortened V by 3 bases and J by 8 bases, and 14 bases separated the two germline ends. The germline V gene encodes CDR1 LNHNV and CDR2 YYDKDF (reference sequence). The CDR3 spans 14 residues. This chain's CDR3 is CATSSPEVLDEQFF. The CDR3 coding sequence is TGTGCCACCAGCAGTCCGGAGGTCCTCGATGAGCAGTTCTTC.

There are a few counts of this clone. One base away lies a much larger clone, so this may be a sequencing read error. Other nucleotide sequences in the sample specify the same CDR3. The J gene is TRBJ2-4, the V gene TRBV28; D could derive from TRBD1 or TRBD2 (5 bases each). CDR1 and CDR2 (germline): MDHEN, SYDVKM. The CDR3 length is 16 residues. For the CDR3, the DNA is TGTGCCAGCAGTATCCTCGGGACCGAGACTAAAAACATTCAGTACTTT. Translated: CASSILGTETKNIQYF.

This clone was found a few times. V gene TRBV27 combines with J gene TRBJ2-1, with D possibly TRBD2 on 6 matching bases. The V gene's germline CDR1 is MNHEY and CDR2 SMNVEV (reference sequence). V was clipped by 5 bases and J by 5 bases, with 22 bases between them. The CDR3 runs to 17 residues. CDR3: CASSLGPGLRANNEQFF. DNA for the CDR3: TGTGCCAGCAGTCTTGGACCGGGACTCAGGGCGAACAATGAGCAGTTCTTC.

This clone appeared many times. This chain links TRBV9 with TRBJ2-1, with 8 positions matching TRBD2. Germline CDR1 and CDR2: SGDLS and YYNGEE. The CDR3 runs 16 residues. V shed 6 bases and J 7 bases; nucleotides not matched to a gene: 15. The CDR3 DNA reads TGTGCCAGCACCGCTCACGGGGGGGCCTTGTCAAATGAGCAGTTCTTC. Residues: CASTAHGGALSNEQFF.

The V gene is TRBV6-1, the J gene TRBJ2-1; D could derive from TRBD1 or TRBD2 (5 bases each). The V end lost 6 bases, the J end lost 3 bases, and 18 bases lay between the germline ends. The CDR3 is 16 residues long. The germline CDR1 and CDR2 sequences are MNHNS and SASEGT. The CDR3 is CASRRGQGFLYNEQFF. CDR3 bases: TGTGCCAGCAGAAGAGGGCAGGGCTTTCTCTACAATGAGCAGTTCTTC.

The rearrangement joins TRBV24-1 to TRBJ2-1; D ambiguous. This CDR3 has 12 residues. CDR1 KGHDR and CDR2 SFDVKD come from the germline V gene. V shed 4 bases and J shed 7 bases, with 7 bases lying between them. CDR3 region: CATSDLRNEQFF. The DNA for the CDR3 is TGTGCCACCAGTGACCTGCGGAATGAGCAGTTCTTC.

The V and J genes are TRBV3-1 and TRBJ2-7, with D maybe TRBD1 (6 bases). Germline V gene lookup returns CDR1 LGHDT and CDR2 YNNKEL (reference sequence). The V gene lost 5 bases and the J gene lost 13 bases, with 21 bases spanning the gap. The CDR3 sequence is 13 residues long. Written as DNA, the CDR3 is TGTGCCAGCAGCTGGGGGCGGACCTACGAGCTTTACTTC. This encodes CASSWGRTYELYF.

CDR3: CASSFRGGLVVGDLFF. CDR3 nucleotides: TGTGCCAGCAGTTTCCGGGGGGGCCTTGTGGTCGGTGATCTGTTTTTT. The rearrangement joins TRBV12-3 or TRBV12-4 to TRBJ2-2; TRBD2 matches 8 bases. V lost 3 bases and J lost 14; bases outside the gene matches: 17. CDR3 length: 16 residues.

Judged by abundance, this clone is medium-sized. V gene TRBV3-1 combines with J gene TRBJ2-1, with TRBD2 matching 9 bases. The germline V gene has CDR1 LGHDT and CDR2 YNNKEL (reference sequence). Germline trimming cut 5 bases from V and 0 bases from J; bases unmatched to any gene: 2. This CDR3 has 15 residues. The CDR3 coding sequence is TGTGCCAGCAGCAGCGGGGGGCTCTCCTACAATGAGCAGTTCTTC. It specifies CASSSGGLSYNEQFF.

The sample holds a few counts of this clone. This chain connects TRBV5-1 to TRBJ2-7, with 8 bases aligning to TRBD2. The germline CDR1 and CDR2 sequences are SGHRS and YFSETQ. The CDR3 has 15 amino acids. V dropped 2 bases and J dropped 6; count of bases not matched to a gene: 10. CDR3 nucleotides: TGCGCCAGCAGCTTCCCGGTCGGGGGGGGCGCCGAGCAGTACTTC. It codes for CASSFPVGGGAEQYF.

This clone came up many times. The junction and the germline gene differ at one end; a read error may be behind it. The chain is built from TRBV5-1 and TRBJ2-2; D unresolved. The CDR3 spans 14 residues. The germline gives CDR1 SGHRS, CDR2 YFSETQ. The DNA of the CDR3 is TGCGCCAGCAGCTTGGCACCGAATACCGGGGAGCTGTTTTTT. Translation gives CASSLAPNTGELFF. Complete variable domain (other parts from reference TRBV5-1 and TRBJ2-2): KAGVTQTPRYLIKTRGQQVTLSCSPISGHRSVSWYQQTPGQGLQFLFEYFSETQRNKGNFPGRFSGRQFSNSRSEMNVSTLELGDSALYLCASSLAPNTGELFFGEGSRLTVL.

Ten or more counts support this clone. J is TRBJ2-5 and V is TRBV28; 7 bases map to TRBD2. This CDR3 spans 15 amino acids. Germline CDR1 is MDHEN and CDR2 is SYDVKM. Trimming removed 4 bases from V and 2 bases from J; junction bases left unmatched: 7. In DNA, the CDR3 is TGTGCCAGCAGTTACGGCGGGGGTGGGCAAGAGACCCAGTACTTC. This sequence encodes CASSYGGGGQETQYF.

The J gene is TRBJ2-3, the V gene TRBV5-1, with 7 positions matching TRBD2. The CDR3 covers 15 residues. The J segment lost 3 bases and the V segment lost 6 bases, leaving 10 bases of the junction unmatched. Per the germline V gene, CDR1 is SGHRS and CDR2 is YFSETQ. The CDR3 bases are TGCGCCAGCACCTATTCGGCGGGGGAAACAGATACGCAGTATTTT. This encodes CASTYSAGETDTQYF.

The chain links TRBV7-2 to TRBJ2-7, with 11 bases matching TRBD2. Germline V gene data show CDR1 as SGHTA and CDR2 as FQGNSA. The trim removed 4 bases at V and 4 bases at J, leaving 6 bases unmatched. CDR3 length equals 15 residues. Here the CDR3 reads CASSSTGLADYEQYF. The CDR3 DNA sequence: TGTGCCAGCAGCTCAACGGGACTAGCGGATTACGAGCAGTACTTC.

This clone was recorded many times. The V call is TRBV24-1, the J call TRBJ2-3; unclear D gene. This CDR3 has 16 amino acids. CDR1 KGHDR and CDR2 SFDVKD come from the germline V gene. Trimming stripped 1 base from V and 3 bases from J, with 13 bases between. The CDR3 sequence is CATSDFRGAGTDTQYF. The DNA of the CDR3 is TGTGCCACCAGTGATTTTAGAGGCGCCGGGACAGATACGCAGTATTTT.

Points on this clone: Given a much more abundant clone one base away, this may be a read error. The V gene is TRBV7-9, the J gene TRBJ2-5, with D maybe TRBD1 (6 bases). The germline V gene has CDR1 SEHNR and CDR2 FQNEAQ (reference sequence). This CDR3 contains 12 residues. The CDR3 coding sequence is TGTGCCTCCCACAGGGTGGAAGATACCCAGTACTTC. Translating it yields CASHRVEDTQYF.

This clone is a singleton in its sample. This CDR3 reads CASSVATGTVNGANYGYTF. CDR3 DNA: TGTGCCAGCAGCGTAGCTACGGGGACAGTGAATGGTGCGAACTATGGCTACACCTTC. V and J are TRBV9 and TRBJ1-2, with 7 bases matching TRBD1. V shed 0 bases, J shed 2 bases, and the junction held 16 bases outside the gene matches. In germline, CDR1 is SGDLS, CDR2 YYNGEE. This CDR3 comprises 19 residues.